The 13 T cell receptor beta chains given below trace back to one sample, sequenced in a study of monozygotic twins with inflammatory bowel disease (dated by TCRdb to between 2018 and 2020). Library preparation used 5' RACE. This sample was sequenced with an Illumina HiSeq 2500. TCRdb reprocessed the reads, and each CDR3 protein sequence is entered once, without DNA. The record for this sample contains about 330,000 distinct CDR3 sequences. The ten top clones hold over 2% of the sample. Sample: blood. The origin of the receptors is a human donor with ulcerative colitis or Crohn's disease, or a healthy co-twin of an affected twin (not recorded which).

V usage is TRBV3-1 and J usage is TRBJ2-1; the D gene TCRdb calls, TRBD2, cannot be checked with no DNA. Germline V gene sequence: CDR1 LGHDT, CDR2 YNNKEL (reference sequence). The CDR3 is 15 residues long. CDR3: CASSQSGTSGTEQFF.

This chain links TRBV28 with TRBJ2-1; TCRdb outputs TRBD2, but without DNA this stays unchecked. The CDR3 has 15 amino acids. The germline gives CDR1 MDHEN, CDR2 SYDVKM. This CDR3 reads CASSFLAGVSDEQFF.

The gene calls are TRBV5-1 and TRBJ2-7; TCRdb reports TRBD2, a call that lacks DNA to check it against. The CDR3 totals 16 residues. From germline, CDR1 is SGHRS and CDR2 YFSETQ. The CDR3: CASSPLTSGIPYEQYF.

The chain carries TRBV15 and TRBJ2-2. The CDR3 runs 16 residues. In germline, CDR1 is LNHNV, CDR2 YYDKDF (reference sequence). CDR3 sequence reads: CATSRDPGIKTGELFF.

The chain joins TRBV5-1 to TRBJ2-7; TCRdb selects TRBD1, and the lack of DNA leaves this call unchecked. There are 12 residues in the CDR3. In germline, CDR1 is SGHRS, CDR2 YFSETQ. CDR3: CASRGVSHEQYF.

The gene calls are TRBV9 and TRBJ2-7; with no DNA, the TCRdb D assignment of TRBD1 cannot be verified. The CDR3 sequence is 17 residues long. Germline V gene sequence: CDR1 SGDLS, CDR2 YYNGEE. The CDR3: CASSVAGTGGGKGEQYF.

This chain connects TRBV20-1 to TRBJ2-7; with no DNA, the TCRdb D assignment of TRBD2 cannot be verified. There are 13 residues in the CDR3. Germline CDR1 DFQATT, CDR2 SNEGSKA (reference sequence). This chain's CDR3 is CSARLAGKYEQYF.

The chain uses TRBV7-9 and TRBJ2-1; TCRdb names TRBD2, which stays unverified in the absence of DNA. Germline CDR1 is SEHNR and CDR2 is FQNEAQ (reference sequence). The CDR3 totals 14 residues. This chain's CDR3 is CASSLREEYNEQFF. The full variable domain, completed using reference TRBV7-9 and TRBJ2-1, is DTGVSQNPRHKITKRGQNVTFRCDPISEHNRLYWYRQTLGQGPEFLTYFQNEAQLEKSRLLSDRFSAERPKGSFSTLEIQRTEQGDSAMYLCASSLREEYNEQFFGPGTRLTVL.

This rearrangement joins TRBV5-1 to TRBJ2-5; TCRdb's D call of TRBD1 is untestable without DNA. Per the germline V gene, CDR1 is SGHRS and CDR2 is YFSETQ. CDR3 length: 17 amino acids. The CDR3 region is CASSLNERGSGQETQYF.

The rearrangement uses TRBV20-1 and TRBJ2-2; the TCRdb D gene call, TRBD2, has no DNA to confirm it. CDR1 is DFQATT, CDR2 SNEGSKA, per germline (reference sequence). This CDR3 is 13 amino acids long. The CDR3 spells CSARGDFYGELFF.

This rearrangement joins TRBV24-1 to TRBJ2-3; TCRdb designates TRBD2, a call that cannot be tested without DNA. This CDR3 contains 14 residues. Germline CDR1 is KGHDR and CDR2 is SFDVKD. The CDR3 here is CATSLGTSYDTQYF.

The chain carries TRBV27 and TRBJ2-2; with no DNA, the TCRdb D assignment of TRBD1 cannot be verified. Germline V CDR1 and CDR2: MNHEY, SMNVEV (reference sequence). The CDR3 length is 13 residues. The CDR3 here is CASRQGYTGELFF.

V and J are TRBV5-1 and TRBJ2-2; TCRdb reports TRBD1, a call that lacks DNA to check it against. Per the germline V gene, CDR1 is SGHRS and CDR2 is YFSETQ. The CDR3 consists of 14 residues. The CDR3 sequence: CASRGTANTGELFF.